In its sample, the clone carrying this T cell receptor beta chain was seen a few times. Its antigen is not known. This sample is drawn from a study of cytomegalovirus exposure and HLA in healthy donors. Researchers ran the PCR with 60 Vbeta and 13 Jbeta primers. Measured with immunoSEQ multiplex PCR; TCRdb has only the in-frame clones, and not every one. The top ten clones hold around 0.97% of a sample with 150,000 to 200,000 clones, approximately 79% of them seen once. Study-wide results and caveats: A later analysis showed TCR association rates differing by HLA locus, peaking at DRB1 and lowest at HLA-C. A cluster of highly shared sequence variants was likely a sequencing artifact.

Source material: PBMCs. The origin of this receptor is a woman aged 50 to 60 in good health and CMV-seropositive.

The CDR3 region is CASSLDLGGRETQYF. The CDR3 DNA follows: TGTGCCAGCAGCTTGGACCTCGGGGGGAGGGAGACCCAGTACTTC. The chain links TRBV5-4 to TRBJ2-5, with TRBD2 identical over 7 bases. With V trimmed by 0 bases and J by 5 bases, 7 bases remained unmatched. Germline V gives CDR1 SGHNT, CDR2 YYREEE (reference sequence). The CDR3 length is 15 residues.